This TCR beta chain was recorded in a study of T cell responses to AZD1222 COVID-19 vaccine. Repertoires were generated with immunoSEQ multiplex PCR, while TCRdb's copy carries only in-frame clones and drops some. Among 75,000 to 95,000 clones listed, approximately 90% were seen once. Per the germline V gene, CDR1 is GTSNPN and CDR2 is SVGIG (reference sequence). V was shortened by 2 bases and J by 6 bases, with 17 bases between the two germline ends. The CDR3 length is 14 residues. Notes on this clone: No antigen is known for it.

General study findings and limits: The span of vaccine-associated CD4 TCRs extended across spike, with dominance at 160-218 and 743-854.

This TCR was sampled from an adult who received the AZD1222 COVID-19 vaccine. The chain uses TRBV30 and TRBJ2-7; D remains ambiguous. Sample: peripheral blood, taken 28 days after the second AZD1222 dose. In nucleotides, the CDR3 is TGTGCCTGGAGTCTCCCTGACACCTCCACCGAGCAGTACTTC. This gives the protein CAWSLPDTSTEQYF.